The present entry profiles one T cell receptor (beta chain) with its context. The data were obtained in a study of T cell responses to AZD1222 COVID-19 vaccine. The table came from immunoSEQ multiplex PCR; TCRdb's copy has only in-frame clones and leaves some out. The sample has 130,000 to 150,000 clones, roughly 90% seen once. Deletions cut 2 bases from V and 0 bases from J, with 4 bases between. The CDR3 consists of 13 residues. Germline CDR1 and CDR2: MNHEY and SMNVEV (reference sequence). V gene TRBV27 combines with J gene TRBJ2-5; D is unclear. The TCR comes from an adult in good health. The sample in question was peripheral blood, obtained on day 0 of AZD1222 vaccination. CDR3 in DNA: TGTGCCAGCAGTTTAAAGTACCAAGAGACCCAGTACTTC. Encoded protein: CASSLKYQETQYF.